This T cell receptor beta chain stems from a study of blood T cell repertoires in COVID-19. Study at large: Specimens from acute and convalescent COVID-19 originated in the United States, Italy and Spain. PBMCs, B-cell-depleted T cells, or T cells were the source of the cDNA or gDNA that made up the material.

How the authors handled the data: By means of reference gene primer amplification, nucleated cell counts were estimated. Assay used: immunoSEQ multiplex PCR; TCRdb lists only in-frame clones, some missing. V and J calls and clone size are those listed in that table; D and trimming were worked out from the DNA. Altogether about 130,000 clones are present, roughly four fifths being singletons, with the ten largest covering around 15%. The sample consisted of peripheral blood. The TCR was taken from a woman between 45 and 65 years old with acute or convalescent COVID-19.

In DNA form, the CDR3 reads TGTGCCAGCAGCGTATCCCCCCGGACAGCAACGTACGAGCAGTACTTC. Its protein is CASSVSPRTATYEQYF. The rearrangement joins TRBV9 to TRBJ2-7; perhaps TRBD1 as D (6 bases). The germline V and J ends were trimmed by 1 base and 4 bases, with 18 bases remaining between them. CDR1 is SGDLS and CDR2 is YYNGEE in the germline V gene. The CDR3 sequence is 16 residues long.